The 26 T cell receptor beta chains below come from one sample, sequenced in a study of blood T cell repertoires in COVID-19. Only in-frame clones appear in the TCRdb table, and some are missing; sequencing was by immunoSEQ multiplex PCR. The sample records roughly 150,000 clones, roughly 93% being singletons. The sample consisted of peripheral blood. These receptors came from a man between 18 and 29 years old with acute or convalescent COVID-19.

This clone was seen only once. The V and J genes are TRBV5-5 and TRBJ2-7; no reliable D call. Looked up from germline, CDR1 is SGHKS and CDR2 is YYEKEE (reference sequence). The CDR3 is 12 residues long. The V end was cut by 2 bases, the J end by 6 bases, with 9 bases between. CDR3 in DNA: TGTGCCAGCAGCTTTATTGGCACCGAGCAGTACTTC. Its translation is CASSFIGTEQYF.

Written as DNA, the CDR3 is TGTGCTAGTGGTTCAAAAGGACTAGCGGGTCGCTATGAGCAGTTCTTC. It is translated as CASGSKGLAGRYEQFF. V usage is TRBV12-5 and J usage is TRBJ2-1, with 11 bases lining up with TRBD2. Germline values: CDR1 LGHNT, CDR2 FRNRAP. CDR3 size: 16 residues. V shed 4 bases and J 8 bases; nucleotides not matched to a gene: 10.

The CDR3 sequence is CASSPKHTGVGNQPQHF. The DNA for the CDR3 is TGTGCCAGCTCACCGAAGCATACAGGGGTAGGCAATCAGCCCCAGCATTTT. V usage is TRBV18 and J usage is TRBJ1-5; TRBD1 aligns across 7 bases. CDR1 is KGHSH and CDR2 is LQKENI in the germline V gene. The CDR3 loop spans 17 amino acids. The V and J ends lost 3 bases and 2 bases, in that order; junction bases with no gene match: 10.

This rearrangement joins TRBV19 to TRBJ1-5, with a possible D match to TRBD1 (6 bases). CDR1 is LNHDA and CDR2 is SQIVND in the germline V gene (reference sequence). V gave up 0 bases and J gave up 6 bases, with 12 bases separating them. The CDR3 contains 15 residues. The chain's CDR3 is CASSIEGGLGQPQHF. DNA for the CDR3: TGTGCCAGTAGTATAGAGGGGGGGCTTGGTCAGCCCCAGCATTTT.

This clone was observed a single time. The chain carries TRBV6-5 and TRBJ2-7; weak D call: TRBD1 (6 bases). Germline CDR1 MNHEY, CDR2 SVGAGI. The CDR3 loop spans 13 amino acids. V lost 4 bases, J lost 1 base, and 8 bases lay in between. The CDR3 DNA reads as TGTGCCAGCAGTTTACAGGGTTCCTACGAGCAGTACTTC. Translating it yields CASSLQGSYEQYF.

This sequence joins TRBV5-1 and TRBJ1-1; D is unclear. The V gene's germline CDR1 is SGHRS and CDR2 YFSETQ. The ends were cut back, 3 bases at V and 3 bases at J, with 15 bases in the middle. The CDR3 is 15 residues long. CDR3: CASSWMTGTDTEAFF. The CDR3 coding sequence is TGCGCCAGCAGCTGGATGACGGGAACGGACACTGAAGCTTTCTTT. The full variable domain, rest sourced from reference TRBV5-1 and TRBJ1-1, is KAGVTQTPRYLIKTRGQQVTLSCSPISGHRSVSWYQQTPGQGLQFLFEYFSETQRNKGNFPGRFSGRQFSNSRSEMNVSTLELGDSALYLCASSWMTGTDTEAFFGQGTRLTVV.

This rearrangement joins TRBV27 to TRBJ2-1; 7 nucleotides align to TRBD1. V shed 6 bases, J shed 6 bases, and the junction held 8 bases outside the gene matches. Germline V gene data show CDR1 as MNHEY and CDR2 as SMNVEV (reference sequence). This CDR3 has 14 amino acids. The CDR3 coding sequence is TGTGCCAGCAGATCGACAGGGTTAGGCAATGAGCAGTTCTTC. Its protein product is CASRSTGLGNEQFF.

The chain is built from TRBV12-2 and TRBJ2-7; TRBD2, the table's D call, lacks a check against the DNA. TRBV12-2 is labeled a pseudogene. This CDR3 comprises 16 residues. This CDR3 is CASRLVRASGSYEQYF. The CDR3 bases are TGTGCAAGTCGCTTAGTTAGGGCTAGCGGGTCCTACGAGCAGTACTTC.

The CDR3 spells CASSLLNWAPVSGANVLTF. As DNA, the CDR3 is TGTGCCAGCAGCCTCCTGAACTGGGCCCCTGTCTCTGGGGCCAACGTCCTGACTTTC. The V gene is TRBV5-5, the J gene TRBJ2-6; no firm D call. Trimming took off 4 bases at V and 0 bases at J, with 20 bases between the two ends. Germline V gene data show CDR1 as SGHKS and CDR2 as YYEKEE (reference sequence). The CDR3 is 19 amino acids.

This clone was detected once. This chain connects TRBV10-3 to TRBJ1-3, with D hard to call. The germline V gene encodes CDR1 ENHRY and CDR2 SYGVKD. With 3 bases removed from V and 0 bases from J, the gap between germline ends came to 6 bases. The length of the CDR3 is 14 residues. CDR3 sequence (DNA): TGTGCCATCAGTGACGGAGGCTCTGGAAACACCATATATTTT. Residues: CAISDGGSGNTIYF.

The chain recombines TRBV21-1 with TRBJ2-7; the table's D gene call, TRBD2, was not cross checked with the DNA. TRBV21-1 is designated a pseudogene. The CDR3 sequence is 15 residues long. The CDR3 protein is CASSNTGLCPYEQYF. The CDR3 region has the DNA TGTGCCAGCAGCAATACCGGACTGTGCCCCTACGAGCAGTACTTC.

The V call is TRBV25-1, the J call TRBJ2-7, with TRBD1 matching 10 bases. This CDR3 comprises 15 residues. Germline trimming cut 4 bases from V and 3 bases from J; bases unmatched to any gene: 6. Germline-derived CDR1 and CDR2 are MGHDK and SYGVNS. This CDR3 reads CASSVPGQGIYEQYF. The CDR3 region has the DNA TGTGCCAGCAGTGTACCGGGACAGGGGATCTACGAGCAGTACTTC.

About this clone itself: Sequence at one end of the junction differs from germline and may be a read error. The chain joins TRBV12-3 or TRBV12-4 to TRBJ2-4; no clear D gene. CDR3 length: 12 residues. DNA of the CDR3: TGTGCCAGCAGTTCTAACCGTTATGATCCCCTCTTC. Residues: CASSSNRYDPLF.

The rearrangement joins TRBV7-9 to TRBJ2-1; 11 bases are a match to TRBD1. The germline gives CDR1 SEHNR, CDR2 FQNEAQ (reference sequence). The ends lost 5 bases at V and 13 bases at J; junction bases unmatched: 7. CDR3 length: 13 residues. The CDR3 spells CASSQRTGGVQFF. Here the CDR3 DNA reads TGTGCCAGCAGCCAACGGACAGGGGGCGTCCAGTTCTTC.

The rearrangement links TRBV9 to TRBJ2-3; 7 bases agree with TRBD2. This CDR3 is 16 amino acids long. The V gene end was trimmed by 3 bases and the J gene end by 0 bases; junction bases not matched to a gene: 7. CDR1 and CDR2 (germline): SGDLS, YYNGEE. The chain's CDR3 is CASSGTGGTSTDTQYF. CDR3 nucleotides: TGTGCCAGCAGCGGAACGGGGGGTACTAGCACAGATACGCAGTATTTT.

The gene calls are TRBV20-1 and TRBJ2-3; TRBD1 aligns across 7 bases. CDR3 length: 15 amino acids. The ends lost 3 bases at V and 4 bases at J; junction bases unmatched: 10. Germline V lookup: CDR1 DFQATT, CDR2 SNEGSKA (reference sequence). The CDR3 protein is CSASSGGIFADTQYF. In DNA form, the CDR3 reads TGCAGTGCTAGTTCAGGGGGAATTTTTGCAGATACGCAGTATTTT.

The gene calls are TRBV4-1 and TRBJ2-7; 8 nucleotides agree with TRBD1. Germline CDR1 and CDR2: MGHRA and YSYEKL. V shed 7 bases, J shed 5 bases, and the junction held 16 bases outside the gene matches. The CDR3 contains 16 residues. The CDR3 is CASTARVMDRVDEQYF. The CDR3, as DNA: TGCGCCAGCACCGCAAGAGTAATGGACAGGGTCGACGAGCAGTACTTC.

V usage is TRBV7-8 and J usage is TRBJ1-5; D perhaps matches TRBD1 (6 bases). With 5 bases removed from V and 2 bases from J, the gap between germline ends came to 25 bases. The V gene's germline CDR1 is SGHVS and CDR2 FQNEAQ. The CDR3 has 19 residues. CDR3 protein: CASSPQIQGSGVGNQPQHF. For the CDR3, the DNA is TGTGCCAGCAGCCCCCAAATCCAGGGGAGCGGGGTGGGCAATCAGCCCCAGCATTTT.

The genes are TRBV12-5 and TRBJ1-6, with 9 bases identical to TRBD1. This CDR3 is built from 15 residues. J was trimmed by 4 bases and V by 6 bases; bases with no gene match: 4. Germline lookup yields CDR1 LGHNT and CDR2 FRNRAP. CDR3 residues: CASGQGQGYNSPLHF. The CDR3 DNA sequence: TGTGCTAGTGGCCAAGGACAGGGGTATAATTCACCCCTCCACTTT. Drawing the rest from reference TRBV12-5 and TRBJ1-6, the complete variable domain is DARVTQTPRHKVTEMGQEVTMRCQPILGHNTVFWYRQTMMQGLELLAYFRNRAPLDDSGMPKDRFSAEMPDATLATLKIQPSEPRDSAVYFCASGQGQGYNSPLHFGNGTRLTVT.

The genes are TRBV7-9 and TRBJ2-7; D tentatively reads TRBD1 or TRBD2 (6 bases each). Germline V gives CDR1 SEHNR, CDR2 FQNEAQ (reference sequence). The ends were cut back, 7 bases at V and 3 bases at J, with 19 bases in the middle. This CDR3 region has 15 residues. Written as DNA, the CDR3 is TGTGCCAGCACCAAACAGGGCGGGACCCTCTACGAGCAGTACTTC. Its translation is CASTKQGGTLYEQYF.

J is TRBJ2-1 and V is TRBV2; 8 bases fit TRBD2. J gave up 6 bases and V 5 bases, and 9 bases lay outside the gene matches. Per germline, CDR1 SNHLY and CDR2 FYNNEI. The CDR3 totals 15 residues. The CDR3 DNA reads TGTGCCAGCAGTCATTGGACTAGCAGGGGCAATGAGCAGTTCTTC. Translation gives CASSHWTSRGNEQFF. Filled out from reference TRBV2 and TRBJ2-1, the complete variable domain reads EPEVTQTPSHQVTQMGQEVILRCVPISNHLYFYWYRQILGQKVEFLVSFYNNEISEKSEIFDDQFSVERPDGSNFTLKIRSTKLEDSAMYFCASSHWTSRGNEQFFGPGTRLTVL.

The rearrangement uses TRBV4-1 and TRBJ2-7, with 9 bases fitting TRBD1. The CDR3 runs to 14 residues. The V gene end was trimmed by 3 bases and the J gene end by 9 bases; junction bases not matched to a gene: 9. CDR1 and CDR2 (germline): MGHRA, YSYEKL. In DNA, the CDR3 is TGCGCCAGCAGCCAGCCGGGACAGGGTCGGTTGCAGTACTTC. Translating it yields CASSQPGQGRLQYF.

The genes are TRBV5-1 and TRBJ1-4; 7 nucleotides align to TRBD1. The V and J ends lost 3 bases and 3 bases, in that order; junction bases with no gene match: 11. Germline lookup yields CDR1 SGHRS and CDR2 YFSETQ. The CDR3 extends over 17 amino acids. CDR3 sequence reads: CASSSTRTGSPNEKLFF. The DNA of the CDR3 is TGCGCCAGCAGCTCTACGCGGACAGGTAGCCCTAATGAAAAACTGTTTTTT.

This clone was counted a single time. The gene calls are TRBV18 and TRBJ1-5; possible D gene TRBD1, 6 bases. With 6 bases removed from V and 8 bases from J, the gap between germline ends came to 20 bases. Looked up from germline, CDR1 is KGHSH and CDR2 is LQKENI. This CDR3 region has 15 residues. The CDR3 DNA reads as TGTGCCAGCTCGCAGGGGCCACCTTATATAGAGCCCCAGCATTTT. It specifies CASSQGPPYIEPQHF.

V is TRBV29-1 and J is TRBJ1-1, with D perhaps TRBD1 (5 bases). V lost 4 bases to trimming and J lost 0 bases, with 12 bases between them. The CDR3 totals 14 residues. Germline values: CDR1 SQVTM, CDR2 ANQGSEA. The CDR3 spells CSVVGGVMNTEAFF. Here the CDR3 DNA reads TGCAGCGTTGTAGGAGGGGTGATGAACACTGAAGCTTTCTTT.

The chain joins TRBV4-1 to TRBJ2-3; TRBD2 matches at 14 bases. Trimming at V came to 5 bases and at J to 4 bases, leaving 11 bases not matched to a gene. CDR1 MGHRA and CDR2 YSYEKL come from the germline V gene. The CDR3 sequence is 18 residues long. The CDR3 nucleotides are TGCGCCAGCAGCTTAACTGGGACTAGCGGGGGAGGATCAGATACGCAGTATTTT. It is translated as CASSLTGTSGGGSDTQYF.